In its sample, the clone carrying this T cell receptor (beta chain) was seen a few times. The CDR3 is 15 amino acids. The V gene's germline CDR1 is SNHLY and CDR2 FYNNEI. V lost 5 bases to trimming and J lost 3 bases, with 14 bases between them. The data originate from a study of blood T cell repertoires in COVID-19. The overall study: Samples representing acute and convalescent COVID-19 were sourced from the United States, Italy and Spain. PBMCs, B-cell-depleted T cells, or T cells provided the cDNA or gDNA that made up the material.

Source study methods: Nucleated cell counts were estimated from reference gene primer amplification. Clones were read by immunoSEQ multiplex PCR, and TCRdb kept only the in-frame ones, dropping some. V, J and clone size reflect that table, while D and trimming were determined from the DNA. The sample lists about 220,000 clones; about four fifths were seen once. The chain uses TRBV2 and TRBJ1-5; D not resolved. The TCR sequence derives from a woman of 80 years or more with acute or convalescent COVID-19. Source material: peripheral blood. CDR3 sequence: CASSRQAAPNQPQHF. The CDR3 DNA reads TGTGCCAGCAGTAGGCAGGCAGCCCCCAATCAGCCCCAGCATTTT.